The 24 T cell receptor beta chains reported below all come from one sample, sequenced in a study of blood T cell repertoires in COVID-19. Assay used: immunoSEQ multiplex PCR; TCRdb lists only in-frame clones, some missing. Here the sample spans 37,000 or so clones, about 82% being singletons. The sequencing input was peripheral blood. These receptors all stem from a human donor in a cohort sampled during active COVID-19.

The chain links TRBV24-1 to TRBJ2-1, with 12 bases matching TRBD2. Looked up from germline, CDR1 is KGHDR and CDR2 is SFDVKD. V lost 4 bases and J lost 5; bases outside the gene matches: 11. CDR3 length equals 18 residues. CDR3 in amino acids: CATSDSGTSGLPNNEQFF. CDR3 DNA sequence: TGTGCCACCAGTGACTCCGGGACTAGCGGGTTACCAAACAATGAGCAGTTCTTC.

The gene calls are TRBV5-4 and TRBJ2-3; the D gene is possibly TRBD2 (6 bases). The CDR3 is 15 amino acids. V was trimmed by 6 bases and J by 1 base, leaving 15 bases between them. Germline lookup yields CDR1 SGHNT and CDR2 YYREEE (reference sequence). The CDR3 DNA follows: TGTGCCAGCACCTCCACCGGGACTGGCACAGATACGCAGTATTTT. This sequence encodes CASTSTGTGTDTQYF.

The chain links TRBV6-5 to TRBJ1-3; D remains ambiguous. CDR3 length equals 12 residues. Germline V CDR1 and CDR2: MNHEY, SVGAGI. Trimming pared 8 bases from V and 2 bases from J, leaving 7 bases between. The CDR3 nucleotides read TGTGCCAGCGGGGAGGCTGGAAACACCATATATTTT. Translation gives CASGEAGNTIYF.

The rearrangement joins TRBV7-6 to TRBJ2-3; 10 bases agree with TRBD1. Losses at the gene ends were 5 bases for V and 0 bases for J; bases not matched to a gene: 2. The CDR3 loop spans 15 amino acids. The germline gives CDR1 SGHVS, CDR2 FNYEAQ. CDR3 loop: CASSRQGASTDTQYF. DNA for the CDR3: TGTGCCAGCAGCCGACAGGGGGCGAGCACAGATACGCAGTATTTT.

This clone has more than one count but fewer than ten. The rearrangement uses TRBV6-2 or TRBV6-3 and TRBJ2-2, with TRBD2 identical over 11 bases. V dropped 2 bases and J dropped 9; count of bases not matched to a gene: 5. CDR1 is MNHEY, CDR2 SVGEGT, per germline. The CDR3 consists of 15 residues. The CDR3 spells CASSYDLAGGRELFF. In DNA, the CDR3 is TGTGCCAGCAGTTACGACCTAGCGGGGGGCCGGGAGCTGTTTTTT.

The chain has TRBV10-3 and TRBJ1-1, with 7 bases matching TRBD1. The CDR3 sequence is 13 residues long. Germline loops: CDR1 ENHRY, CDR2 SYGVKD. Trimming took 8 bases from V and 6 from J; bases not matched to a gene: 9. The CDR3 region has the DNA TGTGCCATCGGTCGAGAGACAGGGTCTGAAGCTTTCTTT. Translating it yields CAIGRETGSEAFF.

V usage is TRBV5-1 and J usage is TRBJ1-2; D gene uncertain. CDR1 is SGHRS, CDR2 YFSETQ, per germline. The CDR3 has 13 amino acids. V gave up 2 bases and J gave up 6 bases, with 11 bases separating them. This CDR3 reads CASSFNTADGYTF. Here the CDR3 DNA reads TGCGCCAGCAGCTTTAATACAGCGGATGGCTACACCTTC.

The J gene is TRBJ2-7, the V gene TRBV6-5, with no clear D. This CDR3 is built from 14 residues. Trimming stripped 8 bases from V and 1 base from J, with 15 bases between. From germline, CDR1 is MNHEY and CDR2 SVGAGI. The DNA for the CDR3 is TGTGCCAGCTTTAGGCAGACAATTTCCTACGAGCAGTACTTC. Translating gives CASFRQTISYEQYF.

The CDR3 sequence is CASRNLGMAEGVGDTQYF. The CDR3 DNA sequence: TGTGCCAGCAGAAATCTGGGTATGGCCGAAGGGGTCGGAGATACGCAGTATTTT. V gene TRBV28 combines with J gene TRBJ2-3; a possible D gene is TRBD1 (5 bases). In germline, CDR1 is MDHEN, CDR2 SYDVKM. CDR3 length: 18 amino acids. V was clipped by 6 bases and J by 5 bases, with 27 bases between them.

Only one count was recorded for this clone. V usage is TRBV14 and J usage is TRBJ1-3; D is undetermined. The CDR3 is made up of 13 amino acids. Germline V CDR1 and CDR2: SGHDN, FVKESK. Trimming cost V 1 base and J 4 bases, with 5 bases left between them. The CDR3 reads CASSQGLGNTIYF. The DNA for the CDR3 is TGTGCCAGCAGCCAAGGTCTAGGAAACACCATATATTTT.

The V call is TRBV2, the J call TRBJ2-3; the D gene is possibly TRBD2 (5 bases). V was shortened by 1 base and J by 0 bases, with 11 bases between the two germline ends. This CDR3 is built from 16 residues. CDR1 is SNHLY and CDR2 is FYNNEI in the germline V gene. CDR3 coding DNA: TGTGCCAGCAGTGAAGGTGGCGGGCCTAGCACAGATACGCAGTATTTT. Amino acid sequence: CASSEGGGPSTDTQYF. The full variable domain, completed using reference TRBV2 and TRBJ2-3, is EPEVTQTPSHQVTQMGQEVILRCVPISNHLYFYWYRQILGQKVEFLVSFYNNEISEKSEIFDDQFSVERPDGSNFTLKIRSTKLEDSAMYFCASSEGGGPSTDTQYFGPGTRLTVL.

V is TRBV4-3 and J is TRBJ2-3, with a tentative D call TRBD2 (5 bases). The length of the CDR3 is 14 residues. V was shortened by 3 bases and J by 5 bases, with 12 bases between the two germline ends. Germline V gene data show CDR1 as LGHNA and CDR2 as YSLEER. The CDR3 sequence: CASSHPLVGDTQYF. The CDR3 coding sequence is TGCGCCAGCAGCCATCCACTAGTCGGAGATACGCAGTATTTT.

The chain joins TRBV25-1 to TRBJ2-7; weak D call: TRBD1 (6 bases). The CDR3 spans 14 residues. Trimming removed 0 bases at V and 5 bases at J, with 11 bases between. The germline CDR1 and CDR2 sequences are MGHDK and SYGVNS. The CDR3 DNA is TGTGCCAGCAGTGAATATACAGGGTTCGACGAGCAGTACTTC. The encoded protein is CASSEYTGFDEQYF.

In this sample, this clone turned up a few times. The chain's CDR3 is CASSETGGEYYGYTF. In DNA, the CDR3 is TGTGCCAGTAGTGAAACAGGGGGAGAGTACTATGGCTACACCTTC. V and J are TRBV19 and TRBJ1-2, with 8 nucleotides matching TRBD1. Per germline, CDR1 LNHDA and CDR2 SQIVND (reference sequence). The CDR3 runs to 15 residues. Unmatched junction bases numbered 8, after V lost 5 bases and J lost 3 bases.

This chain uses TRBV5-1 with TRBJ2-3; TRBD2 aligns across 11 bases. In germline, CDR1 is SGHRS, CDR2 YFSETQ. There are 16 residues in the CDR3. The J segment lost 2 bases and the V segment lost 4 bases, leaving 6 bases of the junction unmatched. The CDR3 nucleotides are TGCGCCAGCAGCCCAACACTAGCGGGGGCCACAGATACGCAGTATTTT. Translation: CASSPTLAGATDTQYF.

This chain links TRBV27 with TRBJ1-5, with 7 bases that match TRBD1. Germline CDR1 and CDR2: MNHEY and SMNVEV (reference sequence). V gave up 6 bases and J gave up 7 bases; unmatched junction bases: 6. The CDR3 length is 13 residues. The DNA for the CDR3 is TGTGCCAGCAGCCCCAACAGGGGCCAGCCCCAGCATTTT. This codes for CASSPNRGQPQHF.

The chain's CDR3 is CASSLGPSPGVDEQFF. The CDR3 DNA reads as TGTGCCAGCAGCTTAGGACCATCACCGGGGGTGGATGAGCAGTTCTTC. This chain connects TRBV7-2 to TRBJ2-1; possibly TRBD2 for D (6 bases). This CDR3 is 16 amino acids long. Germline V gives CDR1 SGHTA, CDR2 FQGNSA. Trimming cost V 1 base and J 8 bases, with 18 bases left between them.

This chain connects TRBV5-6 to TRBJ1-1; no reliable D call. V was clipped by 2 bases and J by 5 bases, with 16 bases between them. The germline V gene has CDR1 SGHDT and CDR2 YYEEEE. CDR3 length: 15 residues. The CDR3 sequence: CASSFKAGTGTEAFF. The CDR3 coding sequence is TGTGCCAGCAGCTTCAAGGCAGGAACGGGGACTGAAGCTTTCTTT.

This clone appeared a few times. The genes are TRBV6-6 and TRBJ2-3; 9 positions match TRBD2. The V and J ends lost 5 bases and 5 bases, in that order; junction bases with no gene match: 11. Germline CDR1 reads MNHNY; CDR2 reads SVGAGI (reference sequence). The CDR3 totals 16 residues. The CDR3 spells CASSRGGAPLKDTQYF. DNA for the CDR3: TGTGCCAGCAGTCGCGGGGGGGCTCCTCTCAAAGATACGCAGTATTTT.

The CDR3 DNA sequence: TGTGCCAGCTCACCAAACAGCGGGGAGCAGTACTTC. This gives the protein CASSPNSGEQYF. The rearrangement uses TRBV18 and TRBJ2-7, with a weak D call TRBD2 (6 bases). The CDR3 runs to 12 residues. V lost 2 bases and J 7 bases, leaving 9 bases between the germline ends. The V gene's germline CDR1 is KGHSH and CDR2 LQKENI.

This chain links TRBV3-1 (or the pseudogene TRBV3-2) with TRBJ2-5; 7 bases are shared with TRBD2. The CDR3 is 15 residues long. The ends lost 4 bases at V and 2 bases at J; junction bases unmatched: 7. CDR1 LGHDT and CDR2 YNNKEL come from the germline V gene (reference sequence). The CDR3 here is CASSPGTKAQETQYF. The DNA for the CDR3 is TGTGCCAGCAGCCCTGGGACTAAGGCTCAAGAGACCCAGTACTTC.

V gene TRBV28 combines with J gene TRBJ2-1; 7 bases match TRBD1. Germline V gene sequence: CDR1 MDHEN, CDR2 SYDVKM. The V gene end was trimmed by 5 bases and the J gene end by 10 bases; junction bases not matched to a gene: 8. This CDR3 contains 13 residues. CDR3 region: CASSPQDRDEQFF. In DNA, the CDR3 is TGTGCCAGCAGTCCCCAAGACAGGGACGAGCAGTTCTTC.

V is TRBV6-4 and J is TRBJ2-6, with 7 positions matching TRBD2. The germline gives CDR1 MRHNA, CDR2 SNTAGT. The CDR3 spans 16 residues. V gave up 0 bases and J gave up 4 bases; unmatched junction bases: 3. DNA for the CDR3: TGTGCCAGCAGTGACTCGGGGGGGTTCGGGGCCAACGTCCTGACTTTC. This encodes CASSDSGGFGANVLTF.

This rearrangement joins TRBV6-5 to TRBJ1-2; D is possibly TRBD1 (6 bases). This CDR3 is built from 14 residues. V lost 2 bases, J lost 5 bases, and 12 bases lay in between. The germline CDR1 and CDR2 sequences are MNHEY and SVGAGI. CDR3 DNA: TGTGCCAGCAGTTACGGGAATAGGGGGTATGGCTACACCTTC. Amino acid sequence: CASSYGNRGYGYTF.